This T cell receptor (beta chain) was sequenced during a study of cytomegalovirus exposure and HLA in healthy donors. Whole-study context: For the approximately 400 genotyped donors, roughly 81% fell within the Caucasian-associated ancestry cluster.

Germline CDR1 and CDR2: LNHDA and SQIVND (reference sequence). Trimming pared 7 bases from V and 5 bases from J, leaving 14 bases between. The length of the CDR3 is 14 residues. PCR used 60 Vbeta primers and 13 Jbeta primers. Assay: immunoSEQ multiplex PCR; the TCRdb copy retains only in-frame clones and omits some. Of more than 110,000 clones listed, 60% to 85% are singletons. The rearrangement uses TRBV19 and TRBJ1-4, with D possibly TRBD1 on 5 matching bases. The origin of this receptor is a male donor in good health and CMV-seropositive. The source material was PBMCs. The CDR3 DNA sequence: TGTGCCAGTAACGGGGGACGCTTCAATGAAAAACTGTTTTTT. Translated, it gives CASNGGRFNEKLFF.